This T cell receptor beta chain was recorded in a study of blood T cells in healthy people across ages. Next came a second PCR, run for about 7 to 12 cycles, which used a sample-barcoded 5' primer along with a J-beta primer mix. Carrying 12 random nucleotides, a template-switch adaptor labeled each individual cDNA molecule. A single record per CDR3 protein comes from TCRdb applying MiXCR to the 5' RACE reads. The repertoire consists of over a million distinct CDR3 sequences, with over 35% occurring once and the leading ten covering over 15%. Caucasian individuals from Russia who were healthy and aged 6 to 90 acted as donors. The CDR3 has 14 residues. The V and J ends lost 6 bases and 6 bases, in that order; junction bases with no gene match: 8.

The rearrangement uses TRBV12-3 or TRBV12-4 and TRBJ2-7; 10 bases are a match to TRBD2. This TCR came from a woman aged 55-70 years in good health. Specimen: blood. CDR3 sequence (DNA): TGTGCCAGCAGGCACAGCGGGAGGGCGGGCGAGCAGTACTTC. Encoded protein: CASRHSGRAGEQYF.